Given below is one T cell receptor (beta chain) in context. Antigen specificity is unknown. This entry comes from a study of persistence of HIV-infected CD4 T cells. Study outcomes and limitations: Within sorted populations, more oligoclonal TCRs accompanied more oligoclonal proviruses.

Nonspecific anti-CD3/anti-CD28 bead stimulation represents the broad CD4+ T cell repertoire. Sorting of responding CD4+ T cells relied on upregulated CD40 ligand together with CD69. These HIV-1-infected adults initiated suppressive ART in chronic infection. The immunoSEQ assay was version 4, run in survey mode. The repertoire was sequenced with immunoSEQ multiplex PCR; TCRdb's copy has only in-frame clones and lacks some. Of around 40,000 clones listed, around 89% are singletons. Between the trimmed V and J ends, which lost 0 bases and 2 bases, there was a span of 8 bases. The germline V gene has CDR1 SGHRS and CDR2 YFSETQ. This CDR3 is built from 15 residues.

The sequence was collected from an adult man with HIV who was CMV-seropositive. The sequencing used CD4+ T cells sorted from PBMCs after roughly 18-hour stimulation, collected from a patient who received antiretroviral therapy. The chain couples TRBV5-1 to TRBJ2-2; D not certain. CDR3 DNA sequence: TGCGCCAGCAGCTTGGGTCACTCTAACACCGGGGAGCTGTTTTTT. Amino acids: CASSLGHSNTGELFF.